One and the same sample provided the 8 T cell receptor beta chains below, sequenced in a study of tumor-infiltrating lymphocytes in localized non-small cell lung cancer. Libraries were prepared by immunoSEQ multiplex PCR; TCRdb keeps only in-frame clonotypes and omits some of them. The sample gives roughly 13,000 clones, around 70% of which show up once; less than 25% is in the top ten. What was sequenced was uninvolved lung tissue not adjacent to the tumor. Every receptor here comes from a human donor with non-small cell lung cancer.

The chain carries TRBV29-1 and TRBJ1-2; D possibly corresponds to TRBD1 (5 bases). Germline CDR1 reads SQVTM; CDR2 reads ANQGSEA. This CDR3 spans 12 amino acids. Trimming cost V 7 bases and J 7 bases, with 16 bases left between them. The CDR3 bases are TGCAGCGCCCGAGCGGGGGGATCTGGCTACACCTTC. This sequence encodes CSARAGGSGYTF.

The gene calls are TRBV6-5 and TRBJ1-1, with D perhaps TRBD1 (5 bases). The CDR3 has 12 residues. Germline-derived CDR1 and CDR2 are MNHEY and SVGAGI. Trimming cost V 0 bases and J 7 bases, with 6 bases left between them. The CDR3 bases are TGTGCCAGCAGTTACTCCACAGGTGAAGCTTTCTTT. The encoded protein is CASSYSTGEAFF.

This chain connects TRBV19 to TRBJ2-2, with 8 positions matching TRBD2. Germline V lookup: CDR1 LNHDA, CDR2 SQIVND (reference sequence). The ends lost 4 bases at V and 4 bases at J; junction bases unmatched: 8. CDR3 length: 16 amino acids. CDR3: CASSSGSAGVTGELFF. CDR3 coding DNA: TGTGCCAGTAGTAGCGGGTCAGCGGGGGTCACCGGGGAGCTGTTTTTT.

CDR3 in amino acids: CASSLTKGGREQYF. As DNA, the CDR3 is TGTGCCAGCAGCCTGACAAAGGGAGGTCGAGAGCAGTACTTC. V and J are TRBV4-2 and TRBJ2-7; D possibly corresponds to TRBD2 (6 bases). Trimming removed 4 bases at V and 7 bases at J, with 17 bases between. This CDR3 has 14 residues. Germline values: CDR1 LGHNA, CDR2 YNFKEQ.

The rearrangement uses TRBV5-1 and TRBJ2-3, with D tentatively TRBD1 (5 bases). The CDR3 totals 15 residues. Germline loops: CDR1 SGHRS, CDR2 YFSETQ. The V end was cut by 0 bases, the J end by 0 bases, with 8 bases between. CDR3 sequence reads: CASSLEQVSTDTQYF. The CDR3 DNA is TGCGCCAGCAGCTTGGAACAGGTTAGCACAGATACGCAGTATTTT.

CDR3 in DNA: TGTGCCAGCAGCTTCTATCGACAGGGCAAGGAGGGCTACACCTTC. Protein product: CASSFYRQGKEGYTF. The chain uses TRBV7-2 and TRBJ1-2; 7 bases align to TRBD1. Germline assignment: CDR1 SGHTA and CDR2 FQGNSA. J lost 8 bases, V lost 3 bases, and 12 bases had no gene match. This CDR3 region has 15 residues.

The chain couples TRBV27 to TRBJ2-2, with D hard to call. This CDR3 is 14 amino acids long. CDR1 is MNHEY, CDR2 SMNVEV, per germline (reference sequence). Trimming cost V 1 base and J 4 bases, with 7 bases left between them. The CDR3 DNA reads TGTGCCAGCAGTTTATGGCAGACCACCGGGGAGCTGTTTTTT. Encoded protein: CASSLWQTTGELFF.

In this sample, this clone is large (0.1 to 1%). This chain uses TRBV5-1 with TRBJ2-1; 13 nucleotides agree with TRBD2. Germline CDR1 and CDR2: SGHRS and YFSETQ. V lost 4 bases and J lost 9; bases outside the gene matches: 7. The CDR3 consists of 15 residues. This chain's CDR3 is CASSPTSGGASEQFF. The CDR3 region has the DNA TGCGCCAGCAGCCCCACTAGCGGGGGGGCCAGTGAGCAGTTCTTC.